This T cell receptor (beta chain) was identified in a study of T cell responses to AZD1222 COVID-19 vaccine. For the study at large: Recipients boosted at about 4 weeks or about 12 weeks are pooled.

General study results and limits: Nearly half of spike-specific TCRs reportedly target unmutated variant regions.

Assay used: immunoSEQ multiplex PCR; TCRdb lists only in-frame clones, some missing. The sample has under 150,000 clones; 80% to 95% are singletons. This clone appeared once. The antigen is not known. Germline CDR1 reads SGHRS; CDR2 reads YFSETQ. V trimming: 0 bases; J trimming: 6 bases; junction bases outside the gene matches: 8. This CDR3 contains 16 residues. This chain links TRBV5-1 with TRBJ1-2; 10 positions match TRBD1. This sequence was found in an adult in good health. Sequencing used peripheral blood, obtained on day 0 of AZD1222 vaccination. The CDR3 reads CASSLGSGTGDNGYTF. The CDR3 DNA sequence: TGCGCCAGCAGCTTGGGGTCCGGGACAGGGGACAATGGCTACACCTTC.